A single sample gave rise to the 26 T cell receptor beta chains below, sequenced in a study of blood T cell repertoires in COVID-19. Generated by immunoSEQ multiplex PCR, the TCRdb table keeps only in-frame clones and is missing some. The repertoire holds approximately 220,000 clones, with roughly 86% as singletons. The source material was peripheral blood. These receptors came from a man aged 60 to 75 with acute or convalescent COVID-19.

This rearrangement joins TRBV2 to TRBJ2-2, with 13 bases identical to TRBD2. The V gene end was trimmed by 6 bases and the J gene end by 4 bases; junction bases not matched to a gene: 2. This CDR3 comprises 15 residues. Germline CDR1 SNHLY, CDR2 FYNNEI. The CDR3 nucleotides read TGTGCCAGCAGGCGGACTAGCGGGAGCACCGGGGAGCTGTTTTTT. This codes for CASRRTSGSTGELFF.

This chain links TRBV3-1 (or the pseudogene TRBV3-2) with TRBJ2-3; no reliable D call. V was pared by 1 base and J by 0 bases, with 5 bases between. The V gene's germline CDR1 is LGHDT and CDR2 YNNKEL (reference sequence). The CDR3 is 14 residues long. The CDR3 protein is CASSQGPSTDTQYF. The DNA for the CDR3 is TGTGCCAGCAGCCAAGGGCCCAGCACAGATACGCAGTATTTT.

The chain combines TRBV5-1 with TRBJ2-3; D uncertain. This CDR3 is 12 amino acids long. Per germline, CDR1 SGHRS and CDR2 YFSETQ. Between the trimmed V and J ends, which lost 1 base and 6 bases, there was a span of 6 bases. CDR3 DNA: TGCGCCAGCAGCTTGTCCTTTGATACGCAGTATTTT. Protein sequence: CASSLSFDTQYF.

CDR3 sequence (DNA): TGTGCCACCAGATCGCGACCTAGCTCCTACAATGAGCAGTTCTTC. Amino acids: CATRSRPSSYNEQFF. The rearrangement uses TRBV15 and TRBJ2-1; D uncertain. Germline CDR1 is LNHNV and CDR2 is YYDKDF (reference sequence). Trimming left V 6 bases short and J 0 bases short, with 12 bases between. There are 15 residues in the CDR3.

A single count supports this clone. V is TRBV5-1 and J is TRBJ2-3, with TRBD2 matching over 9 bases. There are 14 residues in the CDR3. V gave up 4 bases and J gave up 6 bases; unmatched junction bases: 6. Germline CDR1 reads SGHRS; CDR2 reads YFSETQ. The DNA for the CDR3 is TGCGCCAGCAGCGTGGGACTAGCAGCGGATACGCAGTATTTT. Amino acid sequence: CASSVGLAADTQYF. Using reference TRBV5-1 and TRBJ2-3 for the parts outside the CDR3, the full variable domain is KAGVTQTPRYLIKTRGQQVTLSCSPISGHRSVSWYQQTPGQGLQFLFEYFSETQRNKGNFPGRFSGRQFSNSRSEMNVSTLELGDSALYLCASSVGLAADTQYFGPGTRLTVL.

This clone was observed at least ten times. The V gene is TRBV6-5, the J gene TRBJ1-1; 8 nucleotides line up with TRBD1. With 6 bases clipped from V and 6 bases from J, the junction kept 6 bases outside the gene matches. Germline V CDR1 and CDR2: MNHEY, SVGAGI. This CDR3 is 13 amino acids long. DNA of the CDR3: TGTGCCAGCAGGGACAGGGCCGTTTCTGAAGCTTTCTTT. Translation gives CASRDRAVSEAFF.

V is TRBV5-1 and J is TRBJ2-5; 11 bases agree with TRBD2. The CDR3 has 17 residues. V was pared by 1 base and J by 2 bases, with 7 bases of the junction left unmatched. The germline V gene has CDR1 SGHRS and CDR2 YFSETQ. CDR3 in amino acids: CASSLLGLAGGQETQYF. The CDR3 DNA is TGCGCCAGCAGCTTGCTCGGTCTAGCGGGGGGACAAGAGACCCAGTACTTC.

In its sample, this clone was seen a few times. In DNA form, the CDR3 reads TGTGCCAGCAGCTTGGCGGCAGCTAGCCCCCAGCATTTT. Residues: CASSLAAASPQHF. The rearrangement joins TRBV5-8 to TRBJ1-5; D gene ambiguous. The CDR3 extends over 13 amino acids. V lost 0 bases and J 10 bases, leaving 11 bases between the germline ends. Germline V CDR1 and CDR2: SGHTS, YDEGEE. The full variable domain, in which reference TRBV5-8 and TRBJ1-5 provide the parts outside the CDR3, is EAGVTQSPTHLIKTRGQQATLRCSPISGHTSVYWYQQALGLGLQFLLWYDEGEERNRGNFPPRFSGRQFPNYSSELNVNALELEDSALYLCASSLAAASPQHFGDGTRLSIL.

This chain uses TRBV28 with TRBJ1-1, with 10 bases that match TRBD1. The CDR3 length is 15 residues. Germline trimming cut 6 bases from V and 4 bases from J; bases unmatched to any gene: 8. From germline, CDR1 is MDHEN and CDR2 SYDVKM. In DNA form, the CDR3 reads TGTGCCAGCAGCCCGGGGACAGGGGTCGGCACTGAAGCTTTCTTT. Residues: CASSPGTGVGTEAFF.

CDR3 DNA sequence: TGTGCCAGCAGCTCTGGACTAGCGGGGGCAGATACGCAGTATTTT. The encoded protein is CASSSGLAGADTQYF. The rearrangement joins TRBV7-2 to TRBJ2-3; 13 nucleotides match TRBD2. Germline CDR1 is SGHTA and CDR2 is FQGNSA. This CDR3 region has 15 residues. Losses at the gene ends were 4 bases for V and 4 bases for J; bases not matched to a gene: 2.

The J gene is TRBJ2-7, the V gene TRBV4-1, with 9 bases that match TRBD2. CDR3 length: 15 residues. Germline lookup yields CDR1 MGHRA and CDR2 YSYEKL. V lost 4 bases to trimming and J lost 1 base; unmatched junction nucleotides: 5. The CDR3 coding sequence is TGCGCCAGCAGCCTCCAGCTAGCGGGGTCCTACGAGCAGTACTTC. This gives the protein CASSLQLAGSYEQYF.

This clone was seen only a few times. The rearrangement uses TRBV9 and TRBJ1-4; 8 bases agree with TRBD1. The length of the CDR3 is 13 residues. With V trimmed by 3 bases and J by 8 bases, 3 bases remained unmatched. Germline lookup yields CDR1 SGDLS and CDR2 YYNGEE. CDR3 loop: CASSADRAEKLFF. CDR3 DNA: TGTGCCAGCAGCGCGGACAGGGCGGAAAAACTGTTTTTT.

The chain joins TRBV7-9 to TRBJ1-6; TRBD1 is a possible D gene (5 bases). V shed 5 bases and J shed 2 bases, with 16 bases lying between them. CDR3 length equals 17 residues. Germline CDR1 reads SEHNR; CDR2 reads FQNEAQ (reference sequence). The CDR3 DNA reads TGTGCCAGCAGCCGACAGACCCCGGACCCCTATAATTCACCCCTCCACTTT. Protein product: CASSRQTPDPYNSPLHF.

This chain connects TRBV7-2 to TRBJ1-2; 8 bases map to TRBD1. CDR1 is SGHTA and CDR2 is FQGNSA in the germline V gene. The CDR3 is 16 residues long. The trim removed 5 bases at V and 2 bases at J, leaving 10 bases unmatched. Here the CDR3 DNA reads TGTGCCAGCAGCCTTAGTAGAGGGACAGGAAACTATGGCTACACCTTC. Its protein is CASSLSRGTGNYGYTF.

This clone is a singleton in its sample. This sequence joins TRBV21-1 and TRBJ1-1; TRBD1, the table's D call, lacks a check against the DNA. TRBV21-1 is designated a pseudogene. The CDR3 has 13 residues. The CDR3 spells CASSKVSNREAFF. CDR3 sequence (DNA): TGTGCCAGCAGCAAAGTATCAAACAGGGAAGCTTTCTTT.

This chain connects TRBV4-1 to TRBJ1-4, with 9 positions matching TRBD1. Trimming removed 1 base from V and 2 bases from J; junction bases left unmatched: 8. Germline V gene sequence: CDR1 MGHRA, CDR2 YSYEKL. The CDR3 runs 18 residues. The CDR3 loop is CASSQGTGAGSTNEKLFF. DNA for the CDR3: TGCGCCAGCAGCCAAGGGACAGGGGCGGGATCCACTAATGAAAAACTGTTTTTT.

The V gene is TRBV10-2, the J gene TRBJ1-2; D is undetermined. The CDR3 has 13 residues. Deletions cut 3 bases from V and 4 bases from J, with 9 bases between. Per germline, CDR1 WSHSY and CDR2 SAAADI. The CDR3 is CASSEANSYGYTF. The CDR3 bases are TGCGCCAGCAGTGAAGCAAACTCCTATGGCTACACCTTC.

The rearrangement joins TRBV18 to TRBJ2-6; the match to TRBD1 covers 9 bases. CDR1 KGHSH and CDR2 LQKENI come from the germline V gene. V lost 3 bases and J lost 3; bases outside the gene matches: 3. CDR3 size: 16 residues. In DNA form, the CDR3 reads TGTGCCAGCTCACCTTGGACAGGGGTTGGGGCCAACGTCCTGACTTTC. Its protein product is CASSPWTGVGANVLTF.

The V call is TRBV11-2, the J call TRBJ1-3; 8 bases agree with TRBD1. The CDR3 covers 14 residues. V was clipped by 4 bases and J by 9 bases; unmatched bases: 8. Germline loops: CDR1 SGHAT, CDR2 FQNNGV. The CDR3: CASSSTGEKGTIYF. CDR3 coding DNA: TGTGCCAGCAGCTCGACAGGGGAAAAGGGCACCATATATTTT.

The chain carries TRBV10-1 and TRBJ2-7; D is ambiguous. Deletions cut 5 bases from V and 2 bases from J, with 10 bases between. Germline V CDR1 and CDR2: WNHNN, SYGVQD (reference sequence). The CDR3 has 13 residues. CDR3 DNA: TGCGCCAGCAGTTCCCGACAAACCTACGAGCAGTACTTC. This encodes CASSSRQTYEQYF.

In DNA form, the CDR3 reads TGTGCCAGTAGTATAGCGGACACCTTGAGCTCTGGAAACACCATATATTTT. This sequence encodes CASSIADTLSSGNTIYF. The chain is built from TRBV19 and TRBJ1-3; D is possibly TRBD1 (5 bases). CDR1 is LNHDA and CDR2 is SQIVND in the germline V gene (reference sequence). V was trimmed by 1 base and J by 0 bases, leaving 13 bases between them. The CDR3 covers 17 residues.

The CDR3 is CASSSLRGPRRDTQYF. DNA of the CDR3: TGTGCCAGCAGCTCCTTAAGGGGGCCAAGGAGAGATACGCAGTATTTT. V usage is TRBV7-8 and J usage is TRBJ2-3; TRBD1 agrees at 7 bases. Germline loops: CDR1 SGHVS, CDR2 FQNEAQ. V shed 4 bases, J shed 5 bases, and the junction held 12 bases outside the gene matches. The CDR3 sequence is 16 residues long.

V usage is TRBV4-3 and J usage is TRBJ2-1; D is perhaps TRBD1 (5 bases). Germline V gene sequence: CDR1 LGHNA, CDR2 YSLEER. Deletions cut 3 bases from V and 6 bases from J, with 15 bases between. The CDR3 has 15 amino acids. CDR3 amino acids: CASSQAVLGPNEQFF. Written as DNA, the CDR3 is TGCGCCAGCAGCCAGGCTGTATTGGGGCCCAATGAGCAGTTCTTC.

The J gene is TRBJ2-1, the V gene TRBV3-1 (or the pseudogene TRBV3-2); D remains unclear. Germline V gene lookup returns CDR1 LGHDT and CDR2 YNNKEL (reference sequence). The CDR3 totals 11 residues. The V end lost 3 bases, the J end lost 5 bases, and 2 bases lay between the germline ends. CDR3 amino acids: CASSHDNEQFF. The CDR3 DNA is TGTGCCAGCAGCCACGACAATGAGCAGTTCTTC.

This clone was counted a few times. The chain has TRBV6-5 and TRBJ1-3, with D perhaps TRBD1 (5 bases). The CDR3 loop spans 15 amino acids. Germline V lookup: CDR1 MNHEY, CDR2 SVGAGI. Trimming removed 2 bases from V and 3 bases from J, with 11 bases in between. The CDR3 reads CASSYGQGGGNTIYF. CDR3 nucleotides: TGTGCCAGCAGTTACGGGCAGGGCGGTGGAAACACCATATATTTT.

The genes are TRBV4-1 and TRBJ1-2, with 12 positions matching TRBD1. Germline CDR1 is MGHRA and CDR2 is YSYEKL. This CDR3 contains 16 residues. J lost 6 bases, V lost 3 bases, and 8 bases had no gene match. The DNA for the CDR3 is TGCGCCAGCAGCCATGCGGGACAGGGGGCGCAGAATGGCTACACCTTC. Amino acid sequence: CASSHAGQGAQNGYTF.